The rows below give T cell receptor beta chains drawn from one sample of a study of cytomegalovirus exposure and HLA in healthy donors. Generated by immunoSEQ multiplex PCR, the TCRdb table keeps only in-frame clones and is missing some. The sample includes about 180,000 clones, just over 75% seen only once; the top ten take around 3.5%. Sequenced: PBMCs. The source is a woman in her sixties in good health and CMV-seropositive. CDR3s include the opening cysteine and the closing phenylalanine or tryptophan. A D gene is named only where the DNA matches it firmly.

J	D	length	V	CDR3
TRBJ1-2	TRBD1	14	TRBV11-1	CASSLYGQGDGYTF
TRBJ2-7	TRBD2	15	TRBV4-2	CASSQELAGSYEQYF
TRBJ2-3	NA	18	TRBV14	CASSQDRVWGRPTDTQYF
TRBJ2-1	TRBD2	17	TRBV25-1	CASSELASGRAVNEQFF
TRBJ2-7	NA	13	TRBV5-1	CASRPGQGLEQYF
TRBJ2-6	NA	15	TRBV7-9	CASSLVGSGANVLTF
TRBJ2-2	TRBD1	14	TRBV18	CASSQDRGPGELFF
TRBJ2-7	NA	12	TRBV29-1	CSVGLFNYEQYF
TRBJ1-2	TRBD1	16	TRBV18	CASSLPGTGVTYGYTF
TRBJ2-7	TRBD1	14	TRBV19	CASSPGTGGYEQYF
TRBJ1-1	TRBD1	14	TRBV7-9	CASSPDRGFTEAFF
TRBJ2-2	TRBD2	15	TRBV9	CASSGRDYLTGELFF
TRBJ2-7	TRBD2	15	TRBV5-1	CASSLAVSGRAGQYF